This entry features one T cell receptor beta chain sequence. Germline-derived CDR1 and CDR2 are GTSNPN and SVGIG (reference sequence). V was clipped by 0 bases and J by 5 bases, with 4 bases between them. The CDR3 loop spans 11 amino acids. This specimen belongs to a study of technical replicates of blood from a handful of donors. The repertoire was sequenced with immunoSEQ multiplex PCR; TCRdb's copy has only in-frame clones and lacks some. The table includes over 85,000 clones, roughly 96% detected once. This sequence was found in a human donor in good health. This rearrangement joins TRBV30 to TRBJ1-2; D remains unclear. The sample taken for sequencing was T cells isolated from PBMCs. CDR3 nucleotides: TGTGCCTGGAGTGTTCCTTATGGCTACACCTTC. Protein product: CAWSVPYGYTF.